The T cell receptor beta chain under discussion was sequenced for a study of cytomegalovirus exposure and HLA in healthy donors. About the study: Drawn from HLA-typed donors, 80 million to 100 million unique TCRs were held in an early data release.

This PCR relied on a set of 60 Vbeta primers and 13 Jbeta primers. Sequencing used immunoSEQ multiplex PCR; TCRdb keeps in-frame clones, though not all of them. The sample has about 150,000 clones, just under 75% seen once. General study findings and limits: Immune exposure information available was restricted to CMV serostatus. For presence/absence analyses, sequencing depth was assumed to be roughly uniform across donors.

This clone was seen a handful of times. Its target is unknown. The germline gives CDR1 SGHTS, CDR2 YDEGEE. V was shortened by 1 base and J by 0 bases, with 14 bases between the two germline ends. The CDR3 has 17 residues. The clonotype comes from a woman under 30 in good health and CMV-seronegative. Source material: PBMCs. V gene TRBV5-8 combines with J gene TRBJ1-3, with D unresolved. CDR3: CASSLYETTASGNTIYF. The CDR3 nucleotides read TGTGCCAGCAGCTTGTACGAGACTACCGCCTCTGGAAACACCATATATTTT.